This T cell receptor (beta chain) comes out of a study of blood T cell repertoires in COVID-19 (dated by TCRdb to about 2020). Notes on the research overall: Samples covering the acute and convalescent phases of COVID-19 were provided by collaborators in the United States, Italy and Spain. The prospective study material was composed of cDNA or gDNA derived from T cells, B-cell-depleted T cells, or PBMCs. The dataset comprised deeply sampled blood TCRbeta repertoires from subjects exposed to, actively infected with, or recovered from COVID-19. The repertoires were released in a freely available public database intended as a resource for research on the immune response to SARS-CoV-2. The samples were drawn from the first 160 participants of the ongoing ImmuneRACE study and from over 950 subjects provided by 6 global collaborators. Sample metadata almost always included a de-identified subject ID, COVID-19 status, age in years and sex. Where available, HLA class I and class II types were taken from metadata supplied by the sample provider and were not determined by assay-based typing. The paper's findings and limits, for the study overall: How much clinical and demographic metadata was included differed by source and by participant, and the metadata was provided uncurated.

In the prospective study, participants were roughly 18 to 95 years old, resided in about two dozen geographic areas of the United States, and were enrolled through a virtual design. To assign participants to cohorts, the prospective study relied on clinical history that participants themselves reported in a screening survey and a study questionnaire. Mobile phlebotomists in the prospective study collected whole blood, serum and a nasopharyngeal or oropharyngeal swab from every participant. Over a roughly 2-month period, participants in the prospective study had the option of providing additional blood draws and questionnaires. Before DNA extraction, blood samples from the prospective study were shipped at room temperature or frozen. TCRbeta CDR3 regions were amplified from genomic DNA using the immunoSEQ Assay, a bias-controlled multiplex PCR. Processing in the source paper ran as follows. The number of nucleated cells in each sample was estimated from the amplification of reference gene primers within the assay. To quantify the absolute abundance of each unique TCRbeta CDR3 rearrangement, sequence reads were collapsed and filtered. For each sample, productive Simpson clonality was calculated as the square root of Simpson's diversity index over productive rearrangements. In TCRdb, the immuneACCESS table is reduced to in-frame sequences with V and J assigned. These tables do not hold every clone; where another copy was compared, an unresolved V gene accounts for under half, and the others remain unexplained. The DNA was the basis for D and trimming; V, J and clone size are from that table. The sample table records around 230,000 clones; approximately 89% of these occur just once. Of the sample, 3% to 4% falls within the top ten clones.

A note on this clone: Its binding antigen is unknown. Nothing much larger sits one base from this clone, and base qualities are not available.

Per the germline V gene, MNHEY is the CDR1 and SVGAGI is the CDR2. Trimming takes 6 bases off V and 13 bases off J; junction bases not matched to a gene: 3. The CDR3 starts with the cysteine, ends with the phenylalanine, and has 11 residues. Of all the DNA, just the CDR3 is kept, 33 bases in frame from base 1. The rearranged chain carries TRBV6-5 and TRBJ1-5; 10 central bases correspond to TRBD1. This TCR was sampled from a woman younger than 45 with acute COVID-19. Sequenced input: PBMCs or T cells enriched from blood (not recorded which). In nucleotide form, the sequence is TGTGCCAGCAGCGACAGGGGGCTTCAGCATTTT. This translates into CASSDRGLQHF.